The 12 T cell receptor beta chains presented below share a single source sample, sequenced in a study of Ad26.COV2.S vaccination and SARS-CoV-2 variants (dated by TCRdb to 2020 to 2022). Library preparation employed the immunoSEQ multiplex PCR assay. Here the immuneACCESS table is served through TCRdb, limited to in-frame sequences with V and J called. Missing clones are a known gap in these copies; in checked studies unresolved V genes cover under half, and the rest lacks a known reason. The sample data list a few hundred thousand clones, and 90% of these were observed just once. About 4.1% of the sample is held by the ten biggest clonotypes. The meaning of the sample's treatment or condition label: some 20 received Ad26.COV2.S at low or high dose, single or two shots; several received placebo; per-sample allocation not given. For vaccine and placebo recipients, repertoires were sequenced using samples collected on day 63 after the first injection.

This specimen was peripheral blood, taken in a trial of Ad26.COV2.S vaccine versus placebo. The receptors here all came from a person aged 18 to 59 who received the Ad26.COV2.S COVID-19 vaccine or a placebo.

The chain has TRBV7-2 and TRBJ2-7, with D uncertain. The V gene lost 3 bases and the J gene lost 0 bases, with 9 bases spanning the gap. The CDR3 is 14 amino acids. Germline V gene sequence: CDR1 SGHTA, CDR2 FQGNSA. In DNA form, the CDR3 reads TGTGCCAGCAGCTTTTATCAGTTCTCCTACGAGCAGTACTTC. Its translation is CASSFYQFSYEQYF.

This chain connects TRBV14 to TRBJ1-1; D is possibly TRBD1 (6 bases). This CDR3 has 13 residues. Per germline, CDR1 SGHDN and CDR2 FVKESK. The V end lost 6 bases, the J end lost 6 bases, and 14 bases lay between the germline ends. CDR3 coding DNA: TGTGCCAGCAGACGATCAGGGGAGTCTGAAGCTTTCTTT. Translating gives CASRRSGESEAFF.

For this clone: The sample carries other DNA sequences with the same CDR3. V is TRBV13 and J is TRBJ2-7; D not resolved. V was shortened by 0 bases and J by 4 bases, with 4 bases between the two germline ends. Germline-derived CDR1 and CDR2 are PRHDT and FYEKMQ (reference sequence). This CDR3 spans 12 amino acids. CDR3 loop: CASSLGSYEQYF. CDR3 sequence (DNA): TGTGCCAGCAGCTTAGGCTCGTACGAGCAGTACTTC.

This clone was picked up one time. The gene calls are TRBV19 and TRBJ2-7; D perhaps matches TRBD1 (6 bases). The CDR3 has 15 residues. The V and J ends lost 0 bases and 3 bases respectively, with 12 bases between them. The germline CDR1 and CDR2 sequences are LNHDA and SQIVND (reference sequence). The CDR3 nucleotides read TGTGCCAGTAGTATAGAGAGAGGCAGGGGCTACGAGCAGTACTTC. Translating it yields CASSIERGRGYEQYF.

Regarding this clone: Other DNA sequences in this specimen translate into the identical CDR3. The chain carries TRBV9 and TRBJ1-1; no clear D gene. V lost 2 bases and J lost 0, with 5 bases in between. The CDR3 contains 13 residues. Germline values: CDR1 SGDLS, CDR2 YYNGEE. The CDR3: CASSVSVNTEAFF. CDR3 DNA sequence: TGTGCCAGCAGCGTGTCTGTGAACACTGAAGCTTTCTTT.

The V and J genes are TRBV7-3 and TRBJ2-3, with D possibly TRBD1 on 5 matching bases. The CDR3 length is 15 residues. Germline lookup yields CDR1 SGHTA and CDR2 FQGTGA. Trimming took off 3 bases at V and 4 bases at J, with 14 bases between the two ends. For the CDR3, the DNA is TGTGCCAGCAGCTTTGGTCTCCAGGGTCCAGATACGCAGTATTTT. It yields the protein CASSFGLQGPDTQYF.

The rearrangement joins TRBV19 to TRBJ2-5; D ambiguous. V lost 2 bases and J lost 5, with 9 bases in between. Germline lookup yields CDR1 LNHDA and CDR2 SQIVND (reference sequence). The CDR3 sequence is 13 residues long. The CDR3 here is CASSIPGSETQYF. DNA of the CDR3: TGTGCCAGTAGTATACCTGGGTCGGAGACCCAGTACTTC.

This chain joins TRBV6-2 or TRBV6-3 and TRBJ2-1; D uncertain. The germline V gene has CDR1 MNHEY and CDR2 SVGEGT. This CDR3 contains 13 residues. V dropped 4 bases and J dropped 7 bases, with 11 bases sitting between them. The CDR3 spells CASSSPSQNEQFF. Written as DNA, the CDR3 is TGTGCCAGCAGTTCTCCTTCTCAGAATGAGCAGTTCTTC.

The genes are TRBV7-8 and TRBJ2-5; TRBD1 agrees at 7 bases. The CDR3 has 14 residues. The V and J ends lost 5 bases and 1 base, in that order; junction bases with no gene match: 4. Germline CDR1 is SGHVS and CDR2 is FQNEAQ. CDR3 sequence: CASSPRQGQETQYF. The DNA of the CDR3 is TGTGCCAGCAGCCCTAGACAGGGCCAAGAGACCCAGTACTTC.

This clone was recorded once. CDR3 in DNA: TGTGCCAGCAGCTTGGTCCTGATTGGAGATACGCAGTATTTT. Translating gives CASSLVLIGDTQYF. The V gene is TRBV7-2, the J gene TRBJ2-3; D unresolved. This CDR3 has 14 amino acids. Trimming stripped 3 bases from V and 5 bases from J, with 12 bases between. Per germline, CDR1 SGHTA and CDR2 FQGNSA.

This clone was found once. This chain uses TRBV6-5 with TRBJ1-1; D ambiguous. The germline V gene has CDR1 MNHEY and CDR2 SVGAGI. This CDR3 spans 15 amino acids. Trimming removed 2 bases from V and 3 bases from J, with 13 bases in between. CDR3 loop: CASSYRAWQDTEAFF. For the CDR3, the DNA is TGTGCCAGCAGTTACCGAGCGTGGCAAGACACTGAAGCTTTCTTT.

The V gene is TRBV5-7, the J gene TRBJ2-5, with 7 bases identical to TRBD2. TRBV5-7 is marked as an open reading frame, function uncertain. V lost 2 bases, J lost 4 bases, and 5 bases stayed unmatched. This CDR3 has 14 amino acids. The CDR3: CASSLRRGGETQYF. The CDR3 nucleotides read TGTGCCAGCAGCTTACGTCGCGGGGGAGAGACCCAGTACTTC.